This T cell receptor (beta chain) was sequenced during a study of shared clonotypes between healthy human individuals. As for the study in general: CD4 naive and CD4 memory each took three plates per donor, while CD8 naive took two and CD8 memory one. Study-wide findings and caveats: In four donors, around 4.5% of naive CD4 clonotypes appeared in common.

J was trimmed by 9 bases and V by 2 bases; bases with no gene match: 4. Germline values: CDR1 MNHEY, CDR2 SVGAGI. This CDR3 is built from 13 residues. Details on this clone: The antigen is not known.

Each sorted subset replicate got 200 ng genomic DNA, about 33,000 genomes. Libraries were prepared by immunoSEQ multiplex PCR; TCRdb keeps only in-frame clonotypes and omits some of them. The sample includes about 770,000 clones, around 70% of them seen just once. The sample taken for sequencing was memory CD4+ T cells sorted from blood. Subset described: CD45RA-negative fraction. This receptor was taken from a woman younger than 45 in good health. The rearrangement joins TRBV6-5 to TRBJ2-1; 7 bases fit TRBD1. CDR3 in amino acids: CASSYTRDSEQFF. CDR3 DNA sequence: TGTGCCAGCAGTTACACCCGGGACAGTGAGCAGTTCTTC.